Presented here are 32 T cell receptor beta chains from one specimen sequenced in a study of blood T cells in healthy people across ages (dated by TCRdb to about 2015). Libraries were constructed by 5' RACE. The instrument given in TCRdb is Illumina HiSeq 2500. A second PCR of about 6 to 11 cycles was performed with a sample-barcoded 5' primer and a J-beta primer mix. TCRdb cleaned the public reads at Q25 with fastp, built clones with MiXCR and kept in-frame beta chains. Merged by CDR3 protein, the rows form single entries marked with the most common genes and DNA. The sample data list 1.5 million to 2 million distinct CDR3 sequences, and around 36% of these were observed just once. The top ten clones comprise approximately 10% of the sample. The sample comprised blood. The source is a young woman in good health.

The chain recombines TRBV27 with TRBJ1-1, with 9 positions matching TRBD1. Germline trimming cut 3 bases from V and 10 bases from J; bases unmatched to any gene: 15. The CDR3 runs to 16 residues. The V gene's germline CDR1 is MNHEY and CDR2 SMNVEV (reference sequence). CDR3: CASSLSPGQGELGAFF. The CDR3 DNA follows: TGTGCCAGCAGTTTGTCACCGGGACAGGGAGAACTTGGAGCTTTCTTT.

This clonotype was seen at least ten times. V is TRBV7-9 and J is TRBJ2-7, with a possible D match to TRBD1 (6 bases). Germline V gene lookup returns CDR1 SEHNR and CDR2 FQNEAQ (reference sequence). Between the trimmed V and J ends, which lost 6 bases and 0 bases, there was a span of 18 bases. This CDR3 is 16 amino acids long. The CDR3 DNA is TGTGCCAGCAGATCTGACCCAGGGGTCAGCTCCTACGAGCAGTACTTC. Amino acids: CASRSDPGVSSYEQYF.

The chain carries TRBV6-2 or TRBV6-3 and TRBJ2-1; D not resolved. The CDR3 covers 11 residues. With 7 bases removed from V and 7 bases from J, the gap between germline ends came to 8 bases. CDR1 and CDR2 from the germline V gene are MNHEY and SVGEGT. The CDR3 DNA follows: TGTGCCAGCACGGTCCCGAATGAGCAGTTCTTC. Protein: CASTVPNEQFF.

This clonotype was observed a handful of times. The chain links TRBV12-3 or TRBV12-4 to TRBJ1-1; 9 nucleotides match TRBD1. The CDR3 runs 15 residues. The trim removed 4 bases at V and 5 bases at J, leaving 8 bases unmatched. CDR3 sequence (DNA): TGTGCCAGCAGTTCCCGGGGGACAGGGCAAACTGAAGCTTTCTTT. It specifies CASSSRGTGQTEAFF.

This clonotype was observed a handful of times. The rearrangement links TRBV13 to TRBJ2-7; 9 bases fit TRBD1. This CDR3 is 14 amino acids long. Germline-derived CDR1 and CDR2 are PRHDT and FYEKMQ (reference sequence). J was trimmed by 3 bases and V by 3 bases; bases with no gene match: 3. The CDR3 loop reads CASSFTGGFYEQYF. CDR3 bases: TGTGCCAGCAGCTTTACAGGGGGCTTCTACGAGCAGTACTTC.

This chain connects TRBV5-1 to TRBJ2-4; D is perhaps TRBD2 (5 bases). The closer fit of TRBJ2-7 to the DNA end suggests the J call may be wrong. CDR3 size: 14 residues. Looked up from germline, CDR1 is SGHRS and CDR2 is YFSETQ. The CDR3 nucleotides are TGCGCCAGCAAGATTTCCGGGGATCGCTACGAGCAGTACTTC. Its translation is CASKISGDRYEQYF.

This clonotype came up many times. This chain joins TRBV5-1 and TRBJ2-1, with TRBD1 matching 9 bases. Germline V CDR1 and CDR2: SGHRS, YFSETQ. This CDR3 is 14 amino acids long. V dropped 0 bases and J dropped 9; count of bases not matched to a gene: 4. CDR3 DNA: TGCGCCAGCAGCTTGGAAAGGGGACAGGGTGAGCAGTTCTTC. Translation gives CASSLERGQGEQFF.

Note on this clonotype: A junction boundary mismatches the germline segment, possibly from a read error. The rearrangement joins TRBV6-2 or TRBV6-3 to TRBJ2-7; 9 bases match TRBD2. Germline V gene lookup returns CDR1 MNHEY and CDR2 SVGEGT. This CDR3 is built from 14 residues. DNA for the CDR3: TGTGCCAGCAGTAGCGGGGGGTTTCAGAAGACCCAGCACTTC. It yields the protein CASSSGGFQKTQHF.

The rearrangement links TRBV20-1 to TRBJ2-3, with TRBD1 identical over 10 bases. Unmatched junction bases numbered 8, after V lost 5 bases and J lost 6 bases. There are 14 residues in the CDR3. CDR1 and CDR2 from the germline V gene are DFQATT and SNEGSKA (reference sequence). CDR3 loop: CSALQGTGVDTQYF. In DNA form, the CDR3 reads TGCAGTGCTCTCCAAGGGACAGGGGTGGATACGCAGTATTTT.

The chain carries TRBV6-2 or TRBV6-3 and TRBJ2-7; TRBD1 is a possible D gene (6 bases). The CDR3 consists of 14 residues. CDR1 MNHEY and CDR2 SVGEGT come from the germline V gene. V lost 0 bases and J lost 6, with 12 bases in between. The chain's CDR3 is CASSYSISRGEQYF. In DNA form, the CDR3 reads TGTGCCAGCAGTTACTCGATTTCCAGGGGCGAGCAGTACTTC.

The chain is built from TRBV27 and TRBJ1-2, with D possibly being TRBD1 (5 bases). V lost 0 bases and J 3 bases, leaving 14 bases between the germline ends. The CDR3 covers 16 residues. The germline CDR1 and CDR2 sequences are MNHEY and SMNVEV (reference sequence). CDR3: CASSLSVREGDYGYTF. The CDR3 DNA reads as TGTGCCAGCAGTTTATCCGTCAGGGAGGGAGACTATGGCTACACCTTC.

This clonotype was recorded at least ten times. This chain uses TRBV7-2 with TRBJ2-7; 8 bases map to TRBD1. Trimming at V came to 5 bases and at J to 0 bases, leaving 6 bases not matched to a gene. The germline V gene encodes CDR1 SGHTA and CDR2 FQGNSA. This CDR3 comprises 15 residues. For the CDR3, the DNA is TGTGCCAGCAGCCGATCGACAGGGGTCTCCTACGAGCAGTACTTC. Protein product: CASSRSTGVSYEQYF.

This clonotype was detected many times. This chain joins TRBV6-5 and TRBJ2-5; 7 bases map to TRBD2. The CDR3 contains 13 residues. CDR1 and CDR2 (germline): MNHEY, SVGAGI. V was clipped by 5 bases and J by 5 bases; unmatched bases: 5. CDR3 nucleotides: TGTGCCAGCAGTAGCGGGGTTTGGGAGACCCAGTACTTC. Translating it yields CASSSGVWETQYF.

V and J are TRBV29-1 and TRBJ1-5; D is uncertain. V was shortened by 4 bases and J by 12 bases, with 19 bases between the two germline ends. The V gene's germline CDR1 is SQVTM and CDR2 ANQGSEA. This CDR3 region has 13 residues. The CDR3 DNA sequence: TGCAGCGTTGGGGAAACAGTCGGAGAGGTCCAGCATTTT. Its protein product is CSVGETVGEVQHF. The full variable domain, completed using reference TRBV29-1 and TRBJ1-5, is SAVISQKPSRDICQRGTSLTIQCQVDSQVTMMFWYRQQPGQSLTLIATANQGSEATYESGFVIDKFPISRPNLTFSTLTVSNMSPEDSSIYLCSVGETVGEVQHFGDGTRLSIL.

This rearrangement joins TRBV6-1 to TRBJ1-2; a weak D match, TRBD1 (5 bases). The CDR3 has 12 amino acids. Germline V lookup: CDR1 MNHNS, CDR2 SASEGT. V was shortened by 6 bases and J by 8 bases, with 13 bases between the two germline ends. For the CDR3, the DNA is TGTGCCAGCAGGGGGGATAGAAGAGGCTACACCTTC. It specifies CASRGDRRGYTF.

V and J are TRBV20-1 and TRBJ2-7; 9 bases map to TRBD2. The germline CDR1 and CDR2 sequences are DFQATT and SNEGSKA (reference sequence). V gave up 4 bases and J gave up 1 base; unmatched junction bases: 8. The CDR3 loop spans 15 amino acids. The chain's CDR3 is CSANFVAGESYEQYF. The CDR3 bases are TGCAGTGCTAATTTTGTAGCGGGAGAGTCCTACGAGCAGTACTTC.

The chain links TRBV10-3 to TRBJ1-2; D not certain. This CDR3 region has 14 residues. Germline values: CDR1 ENHRY, CDR2 SYGVKD. V was trimmed by 3 bases and J by 0 bases, leaving 8 bases between them. CDR3 sequence (DNA): TGTGCCATCAGTGATCAGAATACTAACTATGGCTACACCTTC. It translates to CAISDQNTNYGYTF.

This clonotype showed up just once. J is TRBJ2-3 and V is TRBV29-1, with 8 bases matching TRBD2. The CDR3 totals 17 residues. The germline V gene has CDR1 SQVTM and CDR2 ANQGSEA. With 5 bases clipped from V and 2 bases from J, the junction kept 15 bases outside the gene matches. The CDR3 reads CSVPQRGSPLDTDTQYF. CDR3 coding DNA: TGCAGCGTTCCCCAGCGGGGGTCTCCTTTGGACACAGATACGCAGTATTTT.

This clonotype was seen only a few times. The chain employs TRBV20-1 and TRBJ1-5, with D unresolved. V lost 3 bases to trimming and J lost 3 bases, with 9 bases between them. Germline CDR1 reads DFQATT; CDR2 reads SNEGSKA (reference sequence). CDR3 length: 13 amino acids. The CDR3 sequence is CSARWQTNQPQHF. As DNA, the CDR3 is TGCAGTGCTAGGTGGCAGACCAATCAGCCCCAGCATTTT.

This clonotype occurred many times. The gene calls are TRBV3-1 and TRBJ2-7, with 7 bases fitting TRBD1. CDR1 is LGHDT, CDR2 YNNKEL, per germline (reference sequence). This CDR3 comprises 14 residues. The V and J ends lost 6 bases and 1 base, in that order; junction bases with no gene match: 6. CDR3 sequence (DNA): TGTGCCAGCAGTCCGTGGGACAGTTCCTACGAGCAGTACTTC. Its protein product is CASSPWDSSYEQYF.

The table lists this clonotype with many counts. The chain links TRBV29-1 to TRBJ1-2, with a possible D match to TRBD1 (5 bases). CDR1 is SQVTM and CDR2 is ANQGSEA in the germline V gene. This CDR3 has 13 amino acids. V dropped 3 bases and J dropped 2 bases, with 10 bases sitting between them. CDR3 loop: CSVDGGDNYGYTF. CDR3 in DNA: TGCAGCGTTGATGGGGGGGACAACTATGGCTACACCTTC.

This clonotype was picked up a small number of times. The chain carries TRBV12-3 or TRBV12-4 and TRBJ1-3; D is uncertain. V lost 0 bases and J 2 bases, leaving 11 bases between the germline ends. The CDR3 covers 16 residues. CDR3 loop: CASSLAPGYAGNTIYF. The CDR3 DNA is TGTGCCAGCAGTTTAGCGCCTGGGTATGCTGGAAACACCATATATTTT.

This clonotype was counted only a few times. The rearrangement links TRBV4-2 to TRBJ1-2; D is possibly TRBD1 (5 bases). CDR1 and CDR2 (germline): LGHNA, YNFKEQ. The CDR3 contains 16 residues. V lost 0 bases to trimming and J lost 4 bases, with 15 bases between them. In DNA, the CDR3 is TGTGCCAGCAGCCAAGATCGAACGGGGCCCCTCTATGGCTACACCTTC. It specifies CASSQDRTGPLYGYTF.

The chain links TRBV6-2 or TRBV6-3 to TRBJ1-2; D gene unclear. CDR1 MNHEY and CDR2 SVGEGT come from the germline V gene. The CDR3 runs to 12 residues. The germline V and J ends were trimmed by 5 bases and 5 bases, with 9 bases remaining between them. DNA of the CDR3: TGTGCCAGCAGTACCACTGTTTATGGCTACACCTTC. Amino acid sequence: CASSTTVYGYTF.

The sample holds many counts of this clonotype. V usage is TRBV29-1 and J usage is TRBJ2-3; D uncertain. This CDR3 region has 13 residues. In germline, CDR1 is SQVTM, CDR2 ANQGSEA. Trimming stripped 4 bases from V and 3 bases from J, with 11 bases between. CDR3 sequence (DNA): TGCAGCGTTGTTAAACGACCTACAGATACGCAGTATTTT. This encodes CSVVKRPTDTQYF.

This clonotype was seen a handful of times. The V gene is TRBV12-3 or TRBV12-4, the J gene TRBJ2-3; D uncertain. The CDR3 is 10 residues long. V shed 8 bases and J shed 5 bases, with 5 bases lying between them. Here the CDR3 DNA reads TGTGCCAGCCAAGGAGATACGCAGTATTTT. Its protein is CASQGDTQYF.

As to this clonotype: A read error is possible here, since a much larger clone lies one base away. The V call is TRBV29-1, the J call TRBJ2-7; the D is unclear. The V gene's germline CDR1 is SQVTM and CDR2 ANQGSEA. The CDR3 has 13 amino acids. CDR3 nucleotides: TGCAGCGTTGATGGCGTCGGCTCCTACGGGCAGTACTTC. This encodes CSVDGVGSYGQYF.

DNA of the CDR3: TGCAGTGCTAGATCCGGGGACAGGCGCTTCGTTGGTTCCTACGAGCAGTACTTC. It translates to CSARSGDRRFVGSYEQYF. The rearrangement uses TRBV20-1 and TRBJ2-7; TRBD1 aligns across 8 bases. Germline lookup yields CDR1 DFQATT and CDR2 SNEGSKA (reference sequence). The V segment lost 2 bases and the J segment 1 base; nucleotides outside the gene matches: 16. CDR3 size: 18 residues.

The chain couples TRBV4-2 to TRBJ1-2, with no clear D. CDR3 length: 15 amino acids. Trimming shortened V by 1 base and J by 2 bases, and 11 bases separated the two germline ends. The V gene's germline CDR1 is LGHNA and CDR2 YNFKEQ. CDR3 loop: CASSQVSVANYGYTF. CDR3 sequence (DNA): TGTGCCAGCAGCCAAGTCTCAGTAGCGAACTATGGCTACACCTTC.

The chain combines TRBV5-4 with TRBJ2-3; 9 bases are a match to TRBD2. With 4 bases clipped from V and 5 bases from J, the junction kept 11 bases outside the gene matches. CDR1 is SGHNT and CDR2 is YYREEE in the germline V gene (reference sequence). The CDR3 contains 16 residues. The CDR3 DNA sequence: TGTGCCAGCAGCCCCGGGACTAGCCGAGAGGTAGATACGCAGTATTTT. Its translation is CASSPGTSREVDTQYF. Drawing the rest from reference TRBV5-4 and TRBJ2-3, the complete variable domain is ETGVTQSPTHLIKTRGQQVTLRCSSQSGHNTVSWYQQALGQGPQFIFQYYREEENGRGNFPPRFSGLQFPNYSSELNVNALELDDSALYLCASSPGTSREVDTQYFGPGTRLTVL.

V and J are TRBV3-1 and TRBJ2-1; D is uncertain. Per the germline V gene, CDR1 is LGHDT and CDR2 is YNNKEL (reference sequence). CDR3 length: 13 amino acids. Trimming shortened V by 4 bases and J by 5 bases, and 9 bases separated the two germline ends. In DNA form, the CDR3 reads TGTGCCAGCAGCCGGGTACAGCACAATGAGCAGTTCTTC. This encodes CASSRVQHNEQFF.

This clonotype was recorded many times. This chain uses TRBV7-2 with TRBJ1-2; tentatively, D is TRBD1 (5 bases). Germline CDR1 SGHTA, CDR2 FQGNSA. CDR3 size: 13 residues. Trimming left V 3 bases short and J 8 bases short, with 13 bases between. CDR3 loop: CASSFGGYRGYTF. The DNA of the CDR3 is TGTGCCAGCAGCTTCGGGGGATATCGCGGCTACACCTTC. The whole variable domain, remainder taken from reference TRBV7-2 and TRBJ1-2, is GAGVSQSPSNKVTEKGKDVELRCDPISGHTALYWYRQSLGQGLEFLIYFQGNSAPDKSGLPSDRFSAERTGGSVSTLTIQRTQQEDSAVYLCASSFGGYRGYTFGSGTRLTVV.